Shown below are 21 T cell receptor beta chains from a single sample sequenced in a study of T cell repertoires in cytomegalovirus infection. TCRdb called the reads again in MiXCR, with one record for every CDR3 protein. The table records approximately 76,000 distinct CDR3 sequences, approximately 3.7% of them present only once. What was sequenced was PBMCs. These receptors were taken from a human donor in good health (CMV status not recorded). Some clones in this sample may be carry-over from other donors' samples.

This clonotype was detected a few times. The chain joins TRBV5-4 to TRBJ2-6, with a tentative D call TRBD1 (5 bases). V lost 2 bases to trimming and J lost 0 bases, with 9 bases between them. CDR1 is SGHNT, CDR2 YYREEE, per germline (reference sequence). The CDR3 consists of 16 residues. In DNA form, the CDR3 reads TGTGCCAGCAGCTTACCAGGGCGCTCTGGGGCCAACGTCCTGACTTTC. It is translated as CASSLPGRSGANVLTF.

This clonotype was recorded many times. This rearrangement joins TRBV7-2 to TRBJ2-3, with TRBD1 as a possible D gene (6 bases). The length of the CDR3 is 14 residues. V was cut by 2 bases and J by 6 bases, with 12 bases left in between. CDR1 is SGHTA and CDR2 is FQGNSA in the germline V gene. CDR3 region: CASSLRFRGDTQYF. CDR3 sequence (DNA): TGTGCCAGCAGCTTAAGATTTAGGGGGGATACGCAGTATTTT.

This clonotype was counted ten times or more. V usage is TRBV28 and J usage is TRBJ1-2; weak D call: TRBD1 (6 bases). Trimming left V 8 bases short and J 8 bases short, with 18 bases between. The CDR3 length is 13 residues. Germline V gene lookup returns CDR1 MDHEN and CDR2 SYDVKM. The CDR3 nucleotides read TGTGCCAGCCGGTCGGGGGGGCTGGGGGGCTACACCTTC. This translates into CASRSGGLGGYTF.

This clonotype came up many times. The chain has TRBV6-6 and TRBJ2-7, with D possibly TRBD1 on 6 matching bases. CDR3 size: 15 residues. V gave up 4 bases and J gave up 1 base, with 14 bases separating them. Germline loops: CDR1 MNHNY, CDR2 SVGAGI (reference sequence). The CDR3 loop reads CASSSGWGPSYEQYF. The CDR3 DNA is TGTGCCAGCAGTTCAGGGTGGGGGCCATCCTACGAGCAGTACTTC.

This clonotype occurred many times. The genes are TRBV27 and TRBJ2-1; 13 positions match TRBD2. V lost 6 bases to trimming and J lost 10 bases; unmatched junction nucleotides: 6. Germline V CDR1 and CDR2: MNHEY, SMNVEV (reference sequence). This CDR3 is built from 14 residues. This chain's CDR3 is CASRWGLAGTEQFF. In DNA form, the CDR3 reads TGTGCCAGCAGGTGGGGACTAGCGGGGACCGAGCAGTTCTTC.

This clonotype was seen repeatedly, ten times or more. V usage is TRBV6-2 or TRBV6-3 and J usage is TRBJ1-1; D is unresolved. The V and J ends lost 7 bases and 4 bases respectively, with 13 bases between them. CDR1 and CDR2 from the germline V gene are MNHEY and SVGEGT. CDR3 length: 13 amino acids. In DNA form, the CDR3 reads TGTGCCAGCAAGCCCCAGATTGCCACTGAAGCTTTCTTT. Translated: CASKPQIATEAFF.

As for this clonotype: This may stem from a read error, because a much larger clone lies one nucleotide away. The chain links TRBV4-3 to TRBJ1-1, with a possible D match to TRBD1 (5 bases). V shed 4 bases and J shed 2 bases, with 11 bases lying between them. The CDR3 sequence is 14 residues long. Germline CDR1 and CDR2: LGHNA and YSLEER. In nucleotides, the CDR3 is TGCGCCAGCAGCCTTGAGGACATCAACACTGAAGCTTTCTTT. Translated, it gives CASSLEDINTEAFF.

This clonotype was seen many times. The rearrangement uses TRBV7-9 and TRBJ2-7; D gene uncertain. The germline gives CDR1 SEHNR, CDR2 FQNEAQ (reference sequence). Trimming took off 5 bases at V and 3 bases at J, with 17 bases between the two ends. The CDR3 consists of 15 residues. The CDR3 here is CASSPYWAANYEQYF. The DNA for the CDR3 is TGTGCCAGCAGCCCCTATTGGGCAGCAAACTACGAGCAGTACTTC.

This clonotype showed up many times. The chain links TRBV10-3 to TRBJ1-6; a weak D match, TRBD1 (5 bases). Per the germline V gene, CDR1 is ENHRY and CDR2 is SYGVKD. V lost 3 bases and J 4 bases, leaving 7 bases between the germline ends. CDR3 size: 14 residues. The DNA for the CDR3 is TGTGCCATCAGTGAAGGGGATTATAATTCACCCCTCCACTTT. Translated, it gives CAISEGDYNSPLHF.

This clonotype was detected many times. This chain joins TRBV7-2 and TRBJ1-1; no firm D call. The CDR3 length is 14 residues. Trimming removed 2 bases at V and 7 bases at J, with 14 bases between. CDR1 and CDR2 from the germline V gene are SGHTA and FQGNSA. The CDR3: CASSLHPARSEAFF. CDR3 sequence (DNA): TGTGCCAGCAGCTTACACCCCGCCCGTAGTGAAGCTTTCTTT.

This clonotype occurred many times. The V call is TRBV28, the J call TRBJ2-1; 13 nucleotides line up with TRBD2. The V segment lost 3 bases and the J segment 7 bases; nucleotides outside the gene matches: 9. The length of the CDR3 is 17 residues. CDR1 MDHEN and CDR2 SYDVKM come from the germline V gene. The CDR3 sequence is CASSLRQTSGGRNEQFF. In nucleotides, the CDR3 is TGTGCCAGCAGTTTGCGCCAGACTAGCGGGGGGCGGAATGAGCAGTTCTTC.

Ten or more counts support this clonotype. This sequence joins TRBV19 and TRBJ1-2; TRBD1 aligns across 8 bases. With 6 bases clipped from V and 6 bases from J, the junction kept 9 bases outside the gene matches. The CDR3 loop spans 14 amino acids. In germline, CDR1 is LNHDA, CDR2 SQIVND (reference sequence). CDR3 region: CASRLDRESNGYTF. The CDR3 DNA sequence: TGTGCCAGTAGACTGGACAGGGAATCGAATGGCTACACCTTC.

At least ten counts were recorded for this clonotype. The CDR3 loop reads CASSYSTWIGGGTNEKLFF. The CDR3 bases are TGTGCCAGCAGTTACTCGACTTGGATTGGGGGAGGAACTAATGAAAAACTGTTTTTT. The chain recombines TRBV6-2 or TRBV6-3 with TRBJ1-4, with D possibly TRBD1 on 5 matching bases. The CDR3 contains 19 residues. Looked up from germline, CDR1 is MNHEY and CDR2 is SVGEGT. Between the trimmed V and J ends, which lost 0 bases and 1 base, there was a span of 18 bases.

This clonotype has a count of ten or more. This CDR3 reads CASSEFGQANYGYTF. The DNA for the CDR3 is TGTGCCAGCAGTGAATTTGGACAGGCGAACTATGGCTACACCTTC. The rearrangement joins TRBV2 to TRBJ1-2; TRBD1 matches at 7 bases. V lost 2 bases and J lost 2; bases outside the gene matches: 5. The length of the CDR3 is 15 residues. Germline-derived CDR1 and CDR2 are SNHLY and FYNNEI.

This clonotype has at least ten counts. The chain links TRBV19 to TRBJ1-1; 10 nucleotides line up with TRBD1. Germline V CDR1 and CDR2: LNHDA, SQIVND (reference sequence). After removal of 5 bases from V and 3 bases from J, the junction contained 15 bases not matched to a gene. CDR3 size: 18 residues. Here the CDR3 DNA reads TGTGCCAGTAGTCAATATCCCCCGCGACAGGGGGCTTACACTGAAGCTTTCTTT. Translated: CASSQYPPRQGAYTEAFF.

This clonotype was recorded many times. V gene TRBV7-8 combines with J gene TRBJ2-7; TRBD1 might be the D (6 bases). CDR3 length: 16 residues. V shed 4 bases and J shed 6 bases, with 22 bases lying between them. Germline V gene lookup returns CDR1 SGHVS and CDR2 FQNEAQ. The DNA of the CDR3 is TGTGCCAGCAGCTCGTGGTCCGGGACACTGAGGGCCGAGCAGTACTTC. It specifies CASSSWSGTLRAEQYF.

In this sample, this clonotype turned up many times. The gene calls are TRBV7-2 and TRBJ2-5; tentatively, D is TRBD1 (5 bases). V gave up 2 bases and J gave up 5 bases, with 6 bases separating them. CDR1 and CDR2 (germline): SGHTA, FQGNSA. This CDR3 spans 12 amino acids. Written as DNA, the CDR3 is TGTGCCAGCAGCTTATGGGGCGAGACCCAGTACTTC. This codes for CASSLWGETQYF.

This clonotype was picked up many times. The gene calls are TRBV7-3 and TRBJ1-6; 7 bases agree with TRBD1. V lost 5 bases and J lost 10; bases outside the gene matches: 11. Germline V gene lookup returns CDR1 SGHTA and CDR2 FQGTGA. This CDR3 is built from 15 residues. CDR3 protein: CASSPRVRGWSPLHF. In nucleotides, the CDR3 is TGTGCCAGCAGCCCCCGGGTCAGGGGGTGGTCACCCCTCCACTTT.

This clonotype was detected ten times or more. The gene calls are TRBV5-1 and TRBJ1-2; 9 positions match TRBD1. V lost 4 bases, J lost 10 bases, and 11 bases stayed unmatched. Per the germline V gene, CDR1 is SGHRS and CDR2 is YFSETQ. The CDR3 covers 14 residues. The CDR3: CASSPGTGRLDYTF. CDR3 DNA: TGCGCCAGCAGCCCTGGGACAGGGCGATTAGACTACACCTTC.

This clonotype came up many times. The rearrangement uses TRBV7-2 and TRBJ2-1; 10 bases fit TRBD2. The CDR3 sequence is 17 residues long. Trimming took 0 bases from V and 0 from J; bases not matched to a gene: 2. Germline CDR1 reads SGHTA; CDR2 reads FQGNSA. Here the CDR3 DNA reads TGTGCCAGCAGCTTAGCTCTAGCGGGGGTCTCCTACAATGAGCAGTTCTTC. Its translation is CASSLALAGVSYNEQFF.

The V and J genes are TRBV6-2 or TRBV6-3 and TRBJ2-7, with TRBD1 as a possible D gene (6 bases). The CDR3 has 12 residues. Trimming shortened V by 6 bases and J by 3 bases, and 9 bases separated the two germline ends. Germline V gives CDR1 MNHEY, CDR2 SVGEGT. CDR3 region: CASRTGIYEQYF. CDR3 nucleotides: TGTGCCAGCAGAACAGGGATCTACGAGCAGTACTTC.